This record concerns one T cell receptor (beta chain) sequence. Its antigen is undetermined. These data originate in a study of T cell responses to AZD1222 COVID-19 vaccine. Points from the study as a whole: In a largely white British group with more females than males, clonal diversity was possibly underestimated. Seropositive AZD1222 recipients at baseline numbered only 5 to 7.

CDR3 length: 15 amino acids. The ends were cut back, 5 bases at V and 4 bases at J, with 17 bases in the middle. Germline CDR1 SGHTA, CDR2 FQGTGA. Sequenced by immunoSEQ multiplex PCR; TCRdb stores in-frame clones only, minus some. The sample shows some 140,000 clones, under 95% of them seen only once. This sequence originates from an adult in good health. The source material was peripheral blood, sampled on day 0 of AZD1222 vaccination. The J gene is TRBJ1-2, the V gene TRBV7-3, with TRBD1 as a possible D gene (6 bases). Written as DNA, the CDR3 is TGTGCCAGCAGCCAACTGACAGGAAACTTCTATGGCTACACCTTC. Translation: CASSQLTGNFYGYTF.